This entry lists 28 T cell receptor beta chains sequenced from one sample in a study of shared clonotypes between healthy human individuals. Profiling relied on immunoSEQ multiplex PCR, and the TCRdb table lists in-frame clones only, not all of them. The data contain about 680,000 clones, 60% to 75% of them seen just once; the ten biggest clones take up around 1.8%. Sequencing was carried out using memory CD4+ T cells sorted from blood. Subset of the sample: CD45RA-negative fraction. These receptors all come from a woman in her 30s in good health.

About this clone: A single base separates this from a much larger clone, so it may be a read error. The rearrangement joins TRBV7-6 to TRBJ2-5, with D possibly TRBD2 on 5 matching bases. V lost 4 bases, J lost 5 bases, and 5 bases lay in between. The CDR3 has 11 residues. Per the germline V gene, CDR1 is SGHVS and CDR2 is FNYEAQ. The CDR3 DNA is TGTGCCAGCAGCTCGGGGGAGACCCAGTACTTC. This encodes CASSSGETQYF. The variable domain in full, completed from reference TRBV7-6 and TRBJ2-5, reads GAGVSQSPRYKVTKRGQDVALRCDPISGHVSLYWYRQALGQGPEFLTYFNYEAQQDKSGLPNDRFSAERPEGSISTLTIQRTEQRDSAMYRCASSSGETQYFGPGTRLLVL.

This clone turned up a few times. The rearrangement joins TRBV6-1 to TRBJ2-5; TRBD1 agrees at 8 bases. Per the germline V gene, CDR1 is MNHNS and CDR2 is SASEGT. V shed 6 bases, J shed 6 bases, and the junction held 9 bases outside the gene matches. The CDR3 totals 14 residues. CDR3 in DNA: TGTGCCAGCAGAATTATCGGACAGGGAAAGACCCAGTACTTC. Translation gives CASRIIGQGKTQYF.

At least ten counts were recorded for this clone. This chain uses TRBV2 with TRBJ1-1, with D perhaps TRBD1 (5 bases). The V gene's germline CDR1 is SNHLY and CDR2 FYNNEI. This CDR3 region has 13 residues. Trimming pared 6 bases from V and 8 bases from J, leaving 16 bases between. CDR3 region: CASRIGREVEAFF. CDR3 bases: TGTGCCAGCAGGATAGGCAGGGAAGTCGAAGCTTTCTTT.

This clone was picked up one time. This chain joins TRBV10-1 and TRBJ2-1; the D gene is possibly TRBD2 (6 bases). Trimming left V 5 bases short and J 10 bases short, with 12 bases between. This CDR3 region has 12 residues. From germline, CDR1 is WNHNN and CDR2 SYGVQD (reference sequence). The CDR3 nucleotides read TGCGCCAGCAGTCAACTAGCAGCCGAGCAGTTCTTC. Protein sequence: CASSQLAAEQFF.

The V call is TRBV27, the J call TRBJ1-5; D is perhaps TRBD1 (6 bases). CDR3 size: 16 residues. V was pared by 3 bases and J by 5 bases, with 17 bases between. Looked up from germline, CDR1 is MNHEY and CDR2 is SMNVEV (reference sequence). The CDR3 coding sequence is TGTGCCAGCAGTTTCGCATTCGCAGGGGCCGATCAGCCCCAGCATTTT. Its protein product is CASSFAFAGADQPQHF.

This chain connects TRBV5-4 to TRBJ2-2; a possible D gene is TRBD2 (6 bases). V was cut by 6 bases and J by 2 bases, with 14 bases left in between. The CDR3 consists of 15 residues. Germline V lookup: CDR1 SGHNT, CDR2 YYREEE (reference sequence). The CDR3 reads CASKRLGPNTGELFF. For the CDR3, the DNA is TGTGCCAGCAAAAGACTAGGACCCAACACCGGGGAGCTGTTTTTT.

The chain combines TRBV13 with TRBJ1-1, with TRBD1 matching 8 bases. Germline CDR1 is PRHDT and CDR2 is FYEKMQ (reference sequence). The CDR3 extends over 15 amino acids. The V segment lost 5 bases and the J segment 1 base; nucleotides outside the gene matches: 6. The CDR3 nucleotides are TGTGCCAGCAGCACCTACGACAGGGGGAACACTGAAGCTTTCTTT. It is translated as CASSTYDRGNTEAFF.

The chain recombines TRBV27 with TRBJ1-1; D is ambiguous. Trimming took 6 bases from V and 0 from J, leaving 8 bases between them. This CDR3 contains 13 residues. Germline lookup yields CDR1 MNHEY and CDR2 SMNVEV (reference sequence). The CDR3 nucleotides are TGTGCCAGCAGGGTCGGAATGAACACTGAAGCTTTCTTT. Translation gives CASRVGMNTEAFF.

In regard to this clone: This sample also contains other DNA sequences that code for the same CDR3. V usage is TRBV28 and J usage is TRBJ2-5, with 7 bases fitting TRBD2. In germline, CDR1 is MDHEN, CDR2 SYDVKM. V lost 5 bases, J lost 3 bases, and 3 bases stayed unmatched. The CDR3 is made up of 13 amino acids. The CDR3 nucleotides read TGTGCCAGCAGTCCTGCGGGGGAAGAGACCCAGTACTTC. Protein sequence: CASSPAGEETQYF.

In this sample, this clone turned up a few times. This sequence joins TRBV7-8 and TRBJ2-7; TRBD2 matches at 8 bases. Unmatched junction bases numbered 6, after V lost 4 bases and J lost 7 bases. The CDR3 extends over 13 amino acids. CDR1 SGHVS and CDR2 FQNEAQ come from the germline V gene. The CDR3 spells CASSWDTGGEQYF. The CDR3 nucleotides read TGTGCCAGCAGCTGGGACACGGGGGGGGAGCAGTACTTC.

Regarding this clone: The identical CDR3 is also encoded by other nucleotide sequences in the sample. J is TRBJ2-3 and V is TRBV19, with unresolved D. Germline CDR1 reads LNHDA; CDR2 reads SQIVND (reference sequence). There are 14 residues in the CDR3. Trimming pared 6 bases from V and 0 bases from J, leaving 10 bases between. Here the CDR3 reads CASRPTGSTDTQYF. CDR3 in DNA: TGTGCCAGTAGACCCACCGGAAGCACAGATACGCAGTATTTT.

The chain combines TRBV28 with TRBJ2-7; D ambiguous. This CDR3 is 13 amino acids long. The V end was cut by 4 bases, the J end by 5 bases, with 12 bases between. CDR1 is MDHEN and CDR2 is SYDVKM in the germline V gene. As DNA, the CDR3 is TGTGCCAGCAGTTCCACCGCGAGAAACGAGCAGTACTTC. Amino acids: CASSSTARNEQYF.

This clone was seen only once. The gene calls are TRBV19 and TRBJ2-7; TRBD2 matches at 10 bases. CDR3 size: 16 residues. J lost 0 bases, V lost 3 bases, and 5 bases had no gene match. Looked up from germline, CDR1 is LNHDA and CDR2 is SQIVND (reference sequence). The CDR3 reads CASSITASGGSYEQYF. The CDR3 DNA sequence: TGTGCCAGTAGTATCACGGCTAGCGGGGGCTCCTACGAGCAGTACTTC.

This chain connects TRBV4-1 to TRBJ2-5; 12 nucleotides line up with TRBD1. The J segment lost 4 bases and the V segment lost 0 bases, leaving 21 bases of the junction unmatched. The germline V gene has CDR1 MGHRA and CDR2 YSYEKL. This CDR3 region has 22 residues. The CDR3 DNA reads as TGCGCCAGCAGCCAAGATCCCCCGACTAGATCCCTGGGACAGGGGGCACGAGAGACCCAGTACTTC. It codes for CASSQDPPTRSLGQGARETQYF.

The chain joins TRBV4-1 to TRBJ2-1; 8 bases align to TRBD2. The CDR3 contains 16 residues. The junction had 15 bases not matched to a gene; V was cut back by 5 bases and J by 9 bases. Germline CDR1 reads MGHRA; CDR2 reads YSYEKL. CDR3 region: CASSNTPRAGGGEQFF. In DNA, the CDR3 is TGCGCCAGCAGCAACACGCCGCGGGCGGGAGGTGGTGAGCAGTTCTTC.

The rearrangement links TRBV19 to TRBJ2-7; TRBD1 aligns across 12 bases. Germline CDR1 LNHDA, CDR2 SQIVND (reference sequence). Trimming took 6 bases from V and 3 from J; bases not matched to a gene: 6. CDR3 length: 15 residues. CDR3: CASRSRDRGHYEQYF. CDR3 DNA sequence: TGTGCCAGTAGGAGCCGGGACAGGGGGCACTACGAGCAGTACTTC.

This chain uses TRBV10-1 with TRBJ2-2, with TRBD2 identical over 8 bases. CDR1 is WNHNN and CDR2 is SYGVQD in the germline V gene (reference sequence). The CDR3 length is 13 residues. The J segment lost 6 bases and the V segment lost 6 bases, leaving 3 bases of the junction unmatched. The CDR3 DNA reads TGCGCCAGCAGAAAGACTAGCGCCGGGGAGCTGTTTTTT. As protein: CASRKTSAGELFF.

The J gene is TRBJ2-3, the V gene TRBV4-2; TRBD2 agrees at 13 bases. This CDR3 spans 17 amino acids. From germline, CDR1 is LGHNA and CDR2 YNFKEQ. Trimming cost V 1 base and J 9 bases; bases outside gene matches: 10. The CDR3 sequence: CASSQVGTSGAQRTQYF. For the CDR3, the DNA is TGTGCCAGCAGCCAAGTTGGGACTAGCGGGGCCCAGAGGACGCAGTATTTT.

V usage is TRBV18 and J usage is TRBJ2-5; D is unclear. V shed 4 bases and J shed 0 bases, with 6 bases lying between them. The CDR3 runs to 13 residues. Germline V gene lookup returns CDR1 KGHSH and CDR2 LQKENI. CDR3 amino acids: CASSQRDQETQYF. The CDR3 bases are TGTGCCAGCTCACAAAGGGACCAAGAGACCCAGTACTTC.

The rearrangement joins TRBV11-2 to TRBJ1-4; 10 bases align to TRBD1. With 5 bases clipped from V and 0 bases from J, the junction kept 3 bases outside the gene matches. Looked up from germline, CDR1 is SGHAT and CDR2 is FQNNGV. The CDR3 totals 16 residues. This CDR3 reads CASSTGQGATNEKLFF. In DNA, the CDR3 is TGTGCCAGCAGCACCGGACAGGGGGCAACTAATGAAAAACTGTTTTTT.

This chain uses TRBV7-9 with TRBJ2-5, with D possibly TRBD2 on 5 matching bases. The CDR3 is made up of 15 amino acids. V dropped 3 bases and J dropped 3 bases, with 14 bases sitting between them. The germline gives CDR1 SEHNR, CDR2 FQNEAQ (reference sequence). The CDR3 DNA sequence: TGTGCCAGCAGCTTCGACCCGGGAATGGAAGAGACCCAGTACTTC. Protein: CASSFDPGMEETQYF.

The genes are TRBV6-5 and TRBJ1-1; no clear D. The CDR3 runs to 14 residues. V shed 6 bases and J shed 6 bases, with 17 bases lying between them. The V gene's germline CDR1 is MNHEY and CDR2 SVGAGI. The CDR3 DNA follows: TGTGCCAGCAGAGGCCCACAGCACCTTGCTGAAGCTTTCTTT. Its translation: CASRGPQHLAEAFF.

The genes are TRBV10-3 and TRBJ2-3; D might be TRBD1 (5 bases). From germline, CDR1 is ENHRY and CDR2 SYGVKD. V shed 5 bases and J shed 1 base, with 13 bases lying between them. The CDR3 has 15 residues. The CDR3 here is CAISPQGLGTDTQYF. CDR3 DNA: TGTGCCATCAGTCCCCAGGGCCTCGGCACAGATACGCAGTATTTT.

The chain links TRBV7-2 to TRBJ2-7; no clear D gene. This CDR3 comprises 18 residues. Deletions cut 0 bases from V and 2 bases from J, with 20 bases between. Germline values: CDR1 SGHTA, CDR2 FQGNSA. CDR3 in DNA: TGTGCCAGCAGCTTAGCCCCTGGGTCAGATCCTTCACCCTACGAGCAGTACTTC. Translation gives CASSLAPGSDPSPYEQYF.

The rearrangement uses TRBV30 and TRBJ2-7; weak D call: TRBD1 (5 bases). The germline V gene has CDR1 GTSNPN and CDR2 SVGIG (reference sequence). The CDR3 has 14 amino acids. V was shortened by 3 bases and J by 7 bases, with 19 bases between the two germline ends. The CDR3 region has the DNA TGTGCCTGGAGACTTGGGGCCTCGAAGGGAGAGCAGTACTTC. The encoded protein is CAWRLGASKGEQYF.

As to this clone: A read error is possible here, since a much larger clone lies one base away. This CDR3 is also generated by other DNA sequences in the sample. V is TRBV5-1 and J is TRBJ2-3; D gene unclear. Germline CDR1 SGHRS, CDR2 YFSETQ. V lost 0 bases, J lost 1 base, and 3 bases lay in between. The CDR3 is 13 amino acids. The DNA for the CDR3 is TGCGCCAGCAGCTTGGGGCGCACAGATACGCAGTATTTT. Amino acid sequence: CASSLGRTDTQYF.

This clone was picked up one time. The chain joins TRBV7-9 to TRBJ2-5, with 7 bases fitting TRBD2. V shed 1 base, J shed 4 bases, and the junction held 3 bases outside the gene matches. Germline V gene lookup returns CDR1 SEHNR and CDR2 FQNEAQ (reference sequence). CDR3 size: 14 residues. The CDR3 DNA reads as TGTGCCAGCAGCTTAGGCGGGAGCGCAGAGACCCAGTACTTC. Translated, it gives CASSLGGSAETQYF.

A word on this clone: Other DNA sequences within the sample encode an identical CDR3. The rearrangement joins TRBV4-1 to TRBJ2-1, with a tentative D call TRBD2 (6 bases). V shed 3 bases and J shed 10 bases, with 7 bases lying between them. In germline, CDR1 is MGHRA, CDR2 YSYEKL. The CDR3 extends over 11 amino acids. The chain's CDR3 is CASSHRGEQFF. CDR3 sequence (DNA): TGCGCCAGCAGCCACCGGGGGGAGCAGTTCTTC.